This record concerns one TCR beta chain sequence. Its target is unknown. The sample is drawn from a study of beta chain features in type 1 diabetes. Findings and limits, study-wide: For Type 1 diabetes patients, all four CD4+ subsets carried TCRB CDR3s that were moderately but significantly shorter.

TCRB transcripts that were expressed got sequenced, as all of the isolated RNA had been reverse transcribed. Profiling relied on immunoSEQ multiplex PCR, and the TCRdb table lists in-frame clones only, not all of them. The sample yields 300,000 or so clones, 13% to 15% seen once. Germline-derived CDR1 and CDR2 are MDHEN and SYDVKM. V gave up 2 bases and J gave up 3 bases; unmatched junction bases: 2. The CDR3 has 14 amino acids. The specimen sequenced was naive CD4+ T cells from blood. This sequence originates from a man aged 25 to 40 with type 1 diabetes. The chain is built from TRBV28 and TRBJ2-7; 9 bases line up with TRBD2. Here the CDR3 reads CASSLLAGNYEQYF. In DNA, the CDR3 is TGTGCCAGCAGTTTACTAGCGGGAAACTACGAGCAGTACTTC.